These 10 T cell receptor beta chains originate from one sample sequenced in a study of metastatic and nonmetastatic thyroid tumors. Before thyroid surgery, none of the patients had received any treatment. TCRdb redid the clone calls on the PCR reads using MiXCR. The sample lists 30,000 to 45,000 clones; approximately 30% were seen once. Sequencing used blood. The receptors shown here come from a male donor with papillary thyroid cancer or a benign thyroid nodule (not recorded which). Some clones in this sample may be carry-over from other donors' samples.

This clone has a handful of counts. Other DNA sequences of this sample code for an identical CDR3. CDR3 bases: TGCAGTGCTCTCACAGGGGCGAACACCGGGGAGCTGTTTTTT. Translating it yields CSALTGANTGELFF. The J gene is TRBJ2-2, the V gene TRBV20-1; 7 bases are a match to TRBD1. The CDR3 covers 14 residues. The germline gives CDR1 DFQATT, CDR2 SNEGSKA (reference sequence). V shed 5 bases, J shed 0 bases, and the junction held 3 bases outside the gene matches.

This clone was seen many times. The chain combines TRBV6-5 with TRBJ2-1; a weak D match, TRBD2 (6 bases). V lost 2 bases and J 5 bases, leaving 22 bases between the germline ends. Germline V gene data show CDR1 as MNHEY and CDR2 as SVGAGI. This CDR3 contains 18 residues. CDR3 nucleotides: TGTGCCAGCAGTTACGGGCAGATACGGGACTTGCTAGACAATGAGCAGTTCTTC. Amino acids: CASSYGQIRDLLDNEQFF.

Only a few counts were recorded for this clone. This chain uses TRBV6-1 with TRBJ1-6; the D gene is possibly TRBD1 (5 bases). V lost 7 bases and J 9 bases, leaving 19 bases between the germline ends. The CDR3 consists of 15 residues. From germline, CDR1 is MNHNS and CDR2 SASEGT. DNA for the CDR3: TGTGCCAGCAAAATAGCACAACAGGATTTTTCACCCCTCCACTTT. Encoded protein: CASKIAQQDFSPLHF.

CDR3 amino acids: CASSFSDRGQETQYF. The DNA of the CDR3 is TGCGCCAGCAGCTTCTCGGACAGGGGCCAAGAGACCCAGTACTTC. The V and J genes are TRBV5-1 and TRBJ2-5; the match to TRBD1 covers 9 bases. The CDR3 consists of 15 residues. After removal of 2 bases from V and 1 base from J, the junction contained 3 bases not matched to a gene. The germline CDR1 and CDR2 sequences are SGHRS and YFSETQ.

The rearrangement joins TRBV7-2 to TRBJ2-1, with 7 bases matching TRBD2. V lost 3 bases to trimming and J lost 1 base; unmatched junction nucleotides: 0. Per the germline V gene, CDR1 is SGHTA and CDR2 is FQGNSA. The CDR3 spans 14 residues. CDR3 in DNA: TGTGCCAGCAGCTTGGGGGGGTCCTACAATGAGCAGTTCTTC. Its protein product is CASSLGGSYNEQFF.

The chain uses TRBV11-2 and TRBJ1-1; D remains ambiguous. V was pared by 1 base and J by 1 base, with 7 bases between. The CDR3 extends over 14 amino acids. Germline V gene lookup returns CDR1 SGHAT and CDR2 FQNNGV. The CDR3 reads CASSLGFQNTEAFF. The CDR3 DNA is TGTGCCAGCAGCTTAGGTTTTCAGAACACTGAAGCTTTCTTT.

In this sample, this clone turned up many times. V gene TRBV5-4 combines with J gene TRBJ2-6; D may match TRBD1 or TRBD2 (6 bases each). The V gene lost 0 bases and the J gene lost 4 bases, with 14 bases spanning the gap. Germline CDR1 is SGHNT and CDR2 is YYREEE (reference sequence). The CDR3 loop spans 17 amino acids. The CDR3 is CASSLGPGAWGANVLTF. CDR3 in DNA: TGTGCCAGCAGCTTGGGGCCGGGGGCGTGGGGGGCCAACGTCCTGACTTTC.

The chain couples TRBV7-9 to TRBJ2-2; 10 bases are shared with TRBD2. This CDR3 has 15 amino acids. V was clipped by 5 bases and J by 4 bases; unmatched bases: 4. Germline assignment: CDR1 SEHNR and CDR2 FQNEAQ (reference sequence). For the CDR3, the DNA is TGTGCCAGCAGCCCCCGGACTAGCGGCACCGGGGAGCTGTTTTTT. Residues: CASSPRTSGTGELFF. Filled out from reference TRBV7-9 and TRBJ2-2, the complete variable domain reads DTGVSQNPRHKITKRGQNVTFRCDPISEHNRLYWYRQTLGQGPEFLTYFQNEAQLEKSRLLSDRFSAERPKGSFSTLEIQRTEQGDSAMYLCASSPRTSGTGELFFGEGSRLTVL.

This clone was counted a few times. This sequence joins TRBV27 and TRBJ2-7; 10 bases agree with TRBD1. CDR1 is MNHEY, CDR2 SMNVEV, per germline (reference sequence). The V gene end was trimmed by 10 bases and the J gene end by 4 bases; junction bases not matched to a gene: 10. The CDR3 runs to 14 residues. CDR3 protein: CAIAPGTGEYEQYF. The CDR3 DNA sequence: TGTGCCATCGCGCCCGGGACAGGGGAGTACGAGCAGTACTTC.

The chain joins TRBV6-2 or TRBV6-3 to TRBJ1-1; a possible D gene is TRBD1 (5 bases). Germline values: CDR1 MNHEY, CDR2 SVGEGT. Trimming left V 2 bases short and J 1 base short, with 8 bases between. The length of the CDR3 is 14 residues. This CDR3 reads CASSYGGGNTEAFF. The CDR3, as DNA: TGTGCCAGCAGTTACGGCGGGGGGAACACTGAAGCTTTCTTT.